This T cell receptor beta chain appears in the sequencing data of a study of cytomegalovirus exposure and HLA in healthy donors. Vbeta (60) and Jbeta (13) primers were used in the PCR. This table comes from immunoSEQ multiplex PCR, and its TCRdb copy is limited to in-frame clones, with some not included. The sample has some 170,000 clones, about 69% seen once; the top ten hold roughly 2.5%. Losses at the gene ends were 4 bases for V and 6 bases for J; bases not matched to a gene: 3. Germline-derived CDR1 and CDR2 are ENHRY and SYGVKD. The CDR3 is 14 residues long. This TCR was recovered from a human donor in good health. The V and J genes are TRBV10-3 and TRBJ2-2, with 9 bases lining up with TRBD2. The specimen was PBMCs. CDR3 bases: TGTGCCATCAGTGCTTTAGCGGGGGCCGGGGAGCTGTTTTTT. Translation gives CAISALAGAGELFF.